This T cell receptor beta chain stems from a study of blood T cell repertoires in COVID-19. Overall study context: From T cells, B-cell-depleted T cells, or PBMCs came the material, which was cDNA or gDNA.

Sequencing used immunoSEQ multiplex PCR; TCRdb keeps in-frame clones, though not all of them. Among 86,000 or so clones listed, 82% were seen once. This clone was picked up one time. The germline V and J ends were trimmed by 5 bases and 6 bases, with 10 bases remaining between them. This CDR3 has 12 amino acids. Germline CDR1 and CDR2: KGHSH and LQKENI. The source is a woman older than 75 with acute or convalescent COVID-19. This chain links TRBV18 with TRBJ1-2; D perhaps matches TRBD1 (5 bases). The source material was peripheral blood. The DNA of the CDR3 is TGTGCCAGCTCAGGGGCCAGGGATGGCTACACCTTC. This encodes CASSGARDGYTF.